Below, 16 T cell receptor beta chains from the same sample are listed, as sequenced in a study of technical replicates of blood from a few donors. Method: immunoSEQ multiplex PCR; TCRdb's copy keeps in-frame clones and lacks some. The data contain about 15,000 clones, more than 80% of them singletons. Sequenced: PBMCs. These receptors were obtained from a human donor in good health.

The chain links TRBV5-4 to TRBJ2-7; possibly TRBD1 for D (6 bases). There are 14 residues in the CDR3. Looked up from germline, CDR1 is SGHNT and CDR2 is YYREEE (reference sequence). Trimming took off 4 bases at V and 5 bases at J, with 16 bases between the two ends. The CDR3 nucleotides read TGTGCCAGCAGCCAAGGACAGACCAACAACGAGCAGTACTTC. It yields the protein CASSQGQTNNEQYF.

The rearrangement joins TRBV5-1 to TRBJ2-7, with D maybe TRBD1 (5 bases). Germline V gene sequence: CDR1 SGHRS, CDR2 YFSETQ. This CDR3 is built from 15 residues. Trimming took 4 bases from V and 0 from J, leaving 14 bases between them. CDR3 residues: CASSPGHPSSYEQYF. The CDR3 nucleotides read TGCGCCAGCAGCCCCGGACACCCCAGCTCCTACGAGCAGTACTTC.

The gene calls are TRBV6-1 and TRBJ1-5; the D is unclear. Trimming left V 6 bases short and J 5 bases short, with 5 bases between. CDR3 length: 11 residues. Germline CDR1 is MNHNS and CDR2 is SASEGT. The CDR3 DNA reads as TGTGCCAGCAGCGTCGATCAGCCCCAGCATTTT. It translates to CASSVDQPQHF.

The J gene is TRBJ2-1, the V gene TRBV4-2; 10 bases line up with TRBD2. Germline assignment: CDR1 LGHNA and CDR2 YNFKEQ. The V gene end was trimmed by 3 bases and the J gene end by 7 bases; junction bases not matched to a gene: 9. This CDR3 comprises 16 residues. The CDR3 coding sequence is TGTGCCAGCAGCCACCAAGGGGCTAGCGGGAGAAATGAGCAGTTCTTC. Protein sequence: CASSHQGASGRNEQFF.

In its sample, this clone ranks as large. The chain employs TRBV11-2 and TRBJ2-2; TRBD1 agrees at 8 bases. CDR1 and CDR2 (germline): SGHAT, FQNNGV. With 5 bases clipped from V and 7 bases from J, the junction kept 9 bases outside the gene matches. This CDR3 region has 15 residues. CDR3 loop: CASSVSTGDNGELFF. CDR3 nucleotide sequence: TGTGCCAGCAGCGTCTCGACAGGGGACAACGGGGAGCTGTTTTTT.

This sequence joins TRBV19 and TRBJ2-5, with D possibly matching TRBD1 (6 bases). CDR1 LNHDA and CDR2 SQIVND come from the germline V gene (reference sequence). V lost 6 bases and J lost 0, with 11 bases in between. CDR3 length equals 14 residues. CDR3 residues: CASRLGTHQETQYF. The CDR3 nucleotides are TGTGCCAGTAGGCTCGGGACACACCAAGAGACCCAGTACTTC. Complete variable domain (other parts from reference TRBV19 and TRBJ2-5): DGGITQSPKYLFRKEGQNVTLSCEQNLNHDAMYWYRQDPGQGLRLIYYSQIVNDFQKGDIAEGYSVSREKKESFPLTVTSAQKNPTAFYLCASRLGTHQETQYFGPGTRLLVL.

This clone has just one count. The V call is TRBV11-3, the J call TRBJ2-1, with 10 bases identical to TRBD2. This CDR3 has 16 residues. In germline, CDR1 is SGHNT, CDR2 YENEEA. The V and J ends lost 2 bases and 5 bases, in that order; junction bases with no gene match: 6. The DNA of the CDR3 is TGTGCCAGCAGCTTACACAAACTAGCGGGACACAATGAGCAGTTCTTC. Residues: CASSLHKLAGHNEQFF.

The chain links TRBV11-2 to TRBJ2-3, with 7 bases matching TRBD2. This CDR3 is 15 amino acids long. CDR1 and CDR2 from the germline V gene are SGHAT and FQNNGV. Germline trimming cut 3 bases from V and 4 bases from J; bases unmatched to any gene: 7. CDR3 residues: CASSFVGGSADTQYF. In DNA, the CDR3 is TGTGCCAGCAGCTTCGTTGGCGGGAGTGCAGATACGCAGTATTTT.

V is TRBV10-2 and J is TRBJ2-7, with TRBD1 identical over 8 bases. The V gene end was trimmed by 4 bases and the J gene end by 1 base; junction bases not matched to a gene: 3. This CDR3 is 14 amino acids long. The germline V gene encodes CDR1 WSHSY and CDR2 SAAADI. CDR3 sequence reads: CASSVRDRSYEQYF. In DNA form, the CDR3 reads TGCGCCAGCAGTGTCCGGGACAGGTCCTACGAGCAGTACTTC.

This rearrangement joins TRBV18 to TRBJ1-5; TRBD1 aligns across 9 bases. Germline V gives CDR1 KGHSH, CDR2 LQKENI. Trimming at V came to 3 bases and at J to 5 bases, leaving 5 bases not matched to a gene. The CDR3 loop spans 15 amino acids. As DNA, the CDR3 is TGTGCCAGCTCACCCGCGACAGGGGGAGATCAGCCCCAGCATTTT. Its protein is CASSPATGGDQPQHF.

This clone was seen more than once but under ten times. V and J are TRBV30 and TRBJ2-2, with D unresolved. Per the germline V gene, CDR1 is GTSNPN and CDR2 is SVGIG (reference sequence). V lost 0 bases and J 7 bases, leaving 9 bases between the germline ends. The CDR3 sequence is 13 residues long. The CDR3 sequence is CAWSVSENGELFF. DNA of the CDR3: TGTGCCTGGAGTGTTAGTGAGAACGGGGAGCTGTTTTTT.

This clone has a handful of counts. The rearrangement joins TRBV19 to TRBJ2-7; possibly TRBD1 for D (5 bases). The V end was cut by 4 bases, the J end by 3 bases, with 13 bases between. The germline V gene encodes CDR1 LNHDA and CDR2 SQIVND (reference sequence). This CDR3 is built from 14 residues. CDR3 sequence (DNA): TGTGCCAGTAGTAGACAGATGAACCTCTACGAGCAGTACTTC. Amino acid sequence: CASSRQMNLYEQYF.

This chain links TRBV6-6 with TRBJ2-3, with TRBD1 identical over 8 bases. J lost 4 bases, V lost 8 bases, and 14 bases had no gene match. The germline V gene encodes CDR1 MNHNY and CDR2 SVGAGI (reference sequence). This CDR3 comprises 16 residues. This CDR3 is CASSSHSDRDADTQYF. CDR3 DNA: TGTGCCAGCTCCTCCCATTCGGACAGGGATGCAGATACGCAGTATTTT.

The chain links TRBV10-3 to TRBJ1-2, with D possibly TRBD1 on 6 matching bases. Germline V gene lookup returns CDR1 ENHRY and CDR2 SYGVKD. There are 16 residues in the CDR3. V was pared by 0 bases and J by 6 bases, with 17 bases between. This CDR3 reads CAISESMTQGIDGYTF. For the CDR3, the DNA is TGTGCCATCAGTGAGTCGATGACCCAGGGGATCGATGGCTACACCTTC.

The chain joins TRBV11-2 to TRBJ2-5; D may be TRBD2 (5 bases). The V and J ends lost 1 base and 5 bases respectively, with 8 bases between them. The V gene's germline CDR1 is SGHAT and CDR2 FQNNGV. CDR3 size: 13 residues. This chain's CDR3 is CASSLGRAETQYF. The DNA of the CDR3 is TGTGCCAGCAGCTTAGGGCGGGCGGAGACCCAGTACTTC.

The chain links TRBV5-1 to TRBJ2-1, with D unresolved. The CDR3 runs to 15 residues. The germline V and J ends were trimmed by 2 bases and 7 bases, with 16 bases remaining between them. Germline V CDR1 and CDR2: SGHRS, YFSETQ. As DNA, the CDR3 is TGCGCCAGCAGCTTATTGCTTGGCGGTAGGAATGAGCAGTTCTTC. Its translation is CASSLLLGGRNEQFF.